A selection of T cell receptor beta chains follows, all from one sample in a study of vaccination and CD4 T cells after COVID-19. TCRdb independently ran MiXCR on the PCR reads; one entry per CDR3 protein. The sample has some 16,000 distinct CDR3 sequences; about 54% are singletons. These receptors have no known antigen. The source material was cultured CD4+ T cells from blood, sampled after SARS-CoV-2 vaccination. These receptors all stem from a human donor with COVID-19. CDR3s include the opening cysteine and the closing phenylalanine or tryptophan. D genes are given only for firm matches. Only some rows state a clone size, as once, few, many or a class for expanded clones.

cdr3_length	j_call	d_call	v_call	clone_size	cdr3_nt	cdr3_aa
15	TRBJ2-5	.	TRBV11-2	.	TGTGCCAGCAGCTTAGAGGGCAGGTGGCAAGAGACCCAGTACTTC	CASSLEGRWQETQYF
14	TRBJ2-3	.	TRBV6-4	few	TGTGCCAGCAGTCCGACTAAGGGTACAGATACGCAGTATTTT	CASSPTKGTDTQYF
14	TRBJ1-3	.	TRBV27	.	TGTGCCAGCAGTTCCCAGGGTAGTGGAAACACCATATATTTT	CASSSQGSGNTIYF
15	TRBJ1-6	TRBD1	TRBV6-5	few	TGTGCCAGCAGTTACTGGGACAGGGGGCCCTCACCCCTCCACTTT	CASSYWDRGPSPLHF
15	TRBJ2-7	TRBD2	TRBV27	few	TGTGCCAGCAGTTTAGTCGCTAGCGGAACCTACGAGCAGTACTTC	CASSLVASGTYEQYF
13	TRBJ1-5	TRBD1	TRBV18	.	TGTGCCAGCTTCACAGGGGGGAATCAGCCCCAGCATTTT	CASFTGGNQPQHF
15	TRBJ2-3	TRBD2	TRBV27	few	TGTGCCATCCGACTTAGCGGGGGGGTGACAGATACGCAGTATTTT	CAIRLSGGVTDTQYF
17	TRBJ1-6	TRBD1	TRBV6-1	.	TGTGCCAGCAGGATCCAGGGGGCCCACTCCTATAATTCACCCCTCCACTTT	CASRIQGAHSYNSPLHF
14	TRBJ1-1	.	TRBV4-1	.	TGCGCCAGCAGATTCGACAGGCTGAACACTGAAGCTTTCTTT	CASRFDRLNTEAFF
12	TRBJ2-2	.	TRBV7-7	.	TGTGCTAGCAGCTCGACCACCGGGGAGCTGTTTTTT	CASSSTTGELFF
13	TRBJ2-7	.	TRBV7-9	few	TGTGCCAGCAGCTGGGGTTCGTCCTACGAGCAGTACTTC	CASSWGSSYEQYF
14	TRBJ1-2	.	TRBV28	.	TGTGCCAGCAGTTTAGCGGGCTGGGGCTATGGCTACACCTTC	CASSLAGWGYGYTF
14	TRBJ2-7	TRBD1	TRBV20-1	.	TGCAGTGCTAGAGACCGCAGGGGGCTGTACGAGCAGTACTTC	CSARDRRGLYEQYF
13	TRBJ1-1	.	TRBV30	.	TGTGCCTCCAAGACAAACGGGGACACTGAAGCTTTCTTT	CASKTNGDTEAFF
12	TRBJ1-4	TRBD1	TRBV20-1	.	TGCAGAGTTCAGGGGGCTAATGAAAAACTGTTTTTT	CRVQGANEKLFF
15	TRBJ2-2	TRBD1	TRBV6-4	few	TGTGCCAGCAGTCTGGGACAGGTTAACACCGGGGAGCTGTTTTTT	CASSLGQVNTGELFF
14	TRBJ1-5	TRBD1	TRBV20-1	.	TGCAGTGCTAGGGGGACAGGGTTTAAGCAGCCCCAGCATTTT	CSARGTGFKQPQHF